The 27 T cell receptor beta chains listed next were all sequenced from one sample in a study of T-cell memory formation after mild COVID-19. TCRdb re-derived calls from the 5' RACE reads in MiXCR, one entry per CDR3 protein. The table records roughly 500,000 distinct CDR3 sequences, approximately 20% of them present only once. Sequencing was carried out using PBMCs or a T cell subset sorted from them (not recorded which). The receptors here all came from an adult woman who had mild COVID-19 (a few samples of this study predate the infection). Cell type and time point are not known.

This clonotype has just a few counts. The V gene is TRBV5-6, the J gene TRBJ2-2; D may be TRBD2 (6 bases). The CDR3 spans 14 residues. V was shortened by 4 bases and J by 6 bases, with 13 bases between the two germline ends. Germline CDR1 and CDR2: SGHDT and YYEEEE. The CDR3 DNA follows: TGTGCCAGCAGCCCGCGGAGGGGTCCCGGGGAGCTGTTTTTT. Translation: CASSPRRGPGELFF.

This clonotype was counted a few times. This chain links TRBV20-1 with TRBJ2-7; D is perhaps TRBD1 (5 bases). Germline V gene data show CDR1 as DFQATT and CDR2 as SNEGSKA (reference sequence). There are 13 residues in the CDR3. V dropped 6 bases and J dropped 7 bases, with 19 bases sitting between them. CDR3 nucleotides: TGCAGTGCAAGGGGCCCCCCGGGCTGGGAGCAGTACTTC. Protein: CSARGPPGWEQYF.

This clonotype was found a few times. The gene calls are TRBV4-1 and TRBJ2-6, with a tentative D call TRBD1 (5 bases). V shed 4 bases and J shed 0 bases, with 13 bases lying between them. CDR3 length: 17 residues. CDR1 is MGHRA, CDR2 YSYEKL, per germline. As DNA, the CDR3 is TGCGCCAGCAGCCCCCGACAGCCTAGCTCTGGGGCCAACGTCCTGACTTTC. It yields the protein CASSPRQPSSGANVLTF.

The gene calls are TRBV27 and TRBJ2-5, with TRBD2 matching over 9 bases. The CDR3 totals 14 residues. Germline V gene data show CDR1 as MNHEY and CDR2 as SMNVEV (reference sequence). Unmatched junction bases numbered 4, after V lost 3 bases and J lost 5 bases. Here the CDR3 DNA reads TGTGCCAGCAGTTTCGCGGGAGGGCCTGAGACCCAGTACTTC. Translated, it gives CASSFAGGPETQYF.

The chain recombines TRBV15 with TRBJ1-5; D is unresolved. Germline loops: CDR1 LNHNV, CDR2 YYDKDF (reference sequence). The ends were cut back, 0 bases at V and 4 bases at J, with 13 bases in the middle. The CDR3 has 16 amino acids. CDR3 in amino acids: CATSRDSTVNNQPQHF. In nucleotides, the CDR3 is TGTGCCACCAGCAGAGATTCGACGGTAAATAATCAGCCCCAGCATTTT.

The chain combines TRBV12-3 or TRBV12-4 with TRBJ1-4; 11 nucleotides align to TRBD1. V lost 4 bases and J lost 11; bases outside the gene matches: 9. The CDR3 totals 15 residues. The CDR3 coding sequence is TGTGCCAGCAGTTGGCGAGGACAGGGGGCGGATAAACTGTTTTTT. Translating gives CASSWRGQGADKLFF.

The CDR3 protein is CSARDLSAFWGVGQPQHF. CDR3 sequence (DNA): TGCAGTGCTAGAGATTTGTCGGCCTTTTGGGGGGTTGGACAGCCCCAGCATTTT. This chain uses TRBV20-1 with TRBJ1-5, with a possible D match to TRBD1 (5 bases). Trimming cost V 0 bases and J 7 bases, with 25 bases left between them. CDR1 is DFQATT, CDR2 SNEGSKA, per germline (reference sequence). CDR3 size: 18 residues.

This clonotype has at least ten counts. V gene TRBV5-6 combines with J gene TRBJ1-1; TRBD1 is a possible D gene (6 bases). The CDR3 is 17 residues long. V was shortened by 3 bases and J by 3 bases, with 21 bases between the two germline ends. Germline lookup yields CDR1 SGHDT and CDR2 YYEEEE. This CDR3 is CASSSPGEVGKDTEAFF. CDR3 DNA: TGTGCCAGCAGCTCCCCAGGGGAGGTGGGCAAGGACACTGAAGCTTTCTTT.

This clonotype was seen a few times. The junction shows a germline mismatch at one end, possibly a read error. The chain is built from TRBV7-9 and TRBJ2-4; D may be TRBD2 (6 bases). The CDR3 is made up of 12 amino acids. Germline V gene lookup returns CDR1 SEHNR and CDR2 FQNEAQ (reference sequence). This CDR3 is CASSLRSGERDF. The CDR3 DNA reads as TGTGCCAGCAGCTTAAGATCGGGAGAGCGGGACTTC.

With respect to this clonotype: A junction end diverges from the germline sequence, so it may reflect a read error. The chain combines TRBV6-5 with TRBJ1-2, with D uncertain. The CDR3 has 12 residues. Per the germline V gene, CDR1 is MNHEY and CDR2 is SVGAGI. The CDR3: CASSYMAGSPLF. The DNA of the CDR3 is TGTGCCAGCAGTTACATGGCGGGAAGCCCACTCTTC.

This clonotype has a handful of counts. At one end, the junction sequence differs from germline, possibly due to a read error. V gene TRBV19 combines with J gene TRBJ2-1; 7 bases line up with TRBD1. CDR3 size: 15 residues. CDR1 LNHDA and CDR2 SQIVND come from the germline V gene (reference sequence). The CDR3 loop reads CASSLTGYSNNEQFF. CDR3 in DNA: TGTGCCAGTAGCCTGACAGGGTACTCCAACAATGAGCAGTTCTTC. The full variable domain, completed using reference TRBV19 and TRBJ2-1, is DGGITQSPKYLFRKEGQNVTLSCEQNLNHDAMYWYRQDPGQGLRLIYYSQIVNDFQKGDIAEGYSVSREKKESFPLTVTSAQKNPTAFYLCASSLTGYSNNEQFFGPGTRLTVL.

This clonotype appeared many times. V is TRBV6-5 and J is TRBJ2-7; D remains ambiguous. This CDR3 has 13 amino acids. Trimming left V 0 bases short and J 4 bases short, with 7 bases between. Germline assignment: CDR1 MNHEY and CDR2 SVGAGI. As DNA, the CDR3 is TGTGCCAGCAGTTACTCCAGGAATTACGAGCAGTACTTC. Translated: CASSYSRNYEQYF.

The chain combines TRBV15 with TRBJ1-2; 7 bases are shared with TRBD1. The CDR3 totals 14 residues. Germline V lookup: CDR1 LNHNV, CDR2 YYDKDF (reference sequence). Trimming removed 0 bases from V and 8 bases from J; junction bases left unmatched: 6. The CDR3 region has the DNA TGTGCCACCAGCAGAGAGGAAGCAGGGGGGGGCTACACCTTC. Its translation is CATSREEAGGGYTF.

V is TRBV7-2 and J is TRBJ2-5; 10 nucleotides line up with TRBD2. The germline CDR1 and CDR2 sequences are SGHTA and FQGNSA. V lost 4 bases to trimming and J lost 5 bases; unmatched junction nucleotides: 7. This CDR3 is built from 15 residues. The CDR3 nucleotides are TGTGCCAGCAGCTGGGAAGCGGGAGGGCGGGAGACCCAGTACTTC. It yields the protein CASSWEAGGRETQYF.

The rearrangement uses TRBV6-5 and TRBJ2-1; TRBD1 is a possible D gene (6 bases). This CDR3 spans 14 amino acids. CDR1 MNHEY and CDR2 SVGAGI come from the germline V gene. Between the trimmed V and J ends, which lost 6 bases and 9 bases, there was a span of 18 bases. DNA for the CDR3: TGTGCCAGCAGGACGGGACACCGTGCGGGTGAGCAGTTCTTC. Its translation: CASRTGHRAGEQFF.

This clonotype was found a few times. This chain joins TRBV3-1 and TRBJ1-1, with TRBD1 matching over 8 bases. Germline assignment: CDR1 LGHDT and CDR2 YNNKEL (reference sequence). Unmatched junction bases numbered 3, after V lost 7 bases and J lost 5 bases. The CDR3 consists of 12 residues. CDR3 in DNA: TGTGCCAGCAATCGACAGGGGACTGAAGCTTTCTTT. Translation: CASNRQGTEAFF.

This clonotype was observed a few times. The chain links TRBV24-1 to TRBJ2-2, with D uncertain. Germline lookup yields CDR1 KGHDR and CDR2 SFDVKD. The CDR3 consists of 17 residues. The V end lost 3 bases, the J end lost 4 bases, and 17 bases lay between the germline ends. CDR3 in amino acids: CATSDPHGTLGTGELFF. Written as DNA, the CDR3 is TGTGCCACCAGTGATCCCCACGGAACACTCGGCACCGGGGAGCTGTTTTTT.

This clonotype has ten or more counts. CDR3 residues: CSARDAGGTTDTQYF. The CDR3 DNA reads TGCAGTGCTAGAGATGCAGGGGGCACCACAGATACGCAGTATTTT. The chain recombines TRBV20-1 with TRBJ2-3; 8 bases are a match to TRBD1. The CDR3 is made up of 15 amino acids. With V trimmed by 0 bases and J by 2 bases, 4 bases remained unmatched. Germline V gene sequence: CDR1 DFQATT, CDR2 SNEGSKA (reference sequence).

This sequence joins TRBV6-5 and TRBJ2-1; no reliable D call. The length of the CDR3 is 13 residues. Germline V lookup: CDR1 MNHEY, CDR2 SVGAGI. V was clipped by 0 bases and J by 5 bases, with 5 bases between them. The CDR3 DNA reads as TGTGCCAGCAGTTACTCTACGCACAATGAGCAGTTCTTC. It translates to CASSYSTHNEQFF.

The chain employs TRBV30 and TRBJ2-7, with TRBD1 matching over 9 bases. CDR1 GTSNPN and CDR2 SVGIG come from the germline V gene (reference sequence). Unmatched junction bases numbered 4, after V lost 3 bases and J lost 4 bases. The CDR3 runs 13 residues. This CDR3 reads CAWRGQGRYEQYF. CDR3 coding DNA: TGTGCCTGGAGGGGACAGGGTAGGTACGAGCAGTACTTC.

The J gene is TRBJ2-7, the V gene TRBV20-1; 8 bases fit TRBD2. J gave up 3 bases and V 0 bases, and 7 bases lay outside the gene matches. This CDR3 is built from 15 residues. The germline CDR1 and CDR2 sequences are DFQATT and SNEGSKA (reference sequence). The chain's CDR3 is CSARDRASGRYEQYF. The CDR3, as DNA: TGCAGTGCTAGAGATCGGGCTAGCGGGCGCTACGAGCAGTACTTC.

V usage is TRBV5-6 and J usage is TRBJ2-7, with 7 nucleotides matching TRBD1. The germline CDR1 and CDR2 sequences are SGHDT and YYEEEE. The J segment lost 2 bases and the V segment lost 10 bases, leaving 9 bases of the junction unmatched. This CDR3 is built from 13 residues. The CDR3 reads CAPGGDYPYEQYF. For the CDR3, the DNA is TGTGCCCCAGGGGGTGACTACCCCTACGAGCAGTACTTC.

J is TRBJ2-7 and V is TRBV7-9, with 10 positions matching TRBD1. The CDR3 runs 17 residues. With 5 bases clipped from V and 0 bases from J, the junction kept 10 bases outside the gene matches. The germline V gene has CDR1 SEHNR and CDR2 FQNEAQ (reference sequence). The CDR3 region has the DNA TGTGCCAGCAGCCCCTGGGGACAGGGGATACCCTCCTACGAGCAGTACTTC. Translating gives CASSPWGQGIPSYEQYF. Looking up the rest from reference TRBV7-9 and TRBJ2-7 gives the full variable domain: DTGVSQNPRHKITKRGQNVTFRCDPISEHNRLYWYRQTLGQGPEFLTYFQNEAQLEKSRLLSDRFSAERPKGSFSTLEIQRTEQGDSAMYLCASSPWGQGIPSYEQYFGPGTRLTVT.

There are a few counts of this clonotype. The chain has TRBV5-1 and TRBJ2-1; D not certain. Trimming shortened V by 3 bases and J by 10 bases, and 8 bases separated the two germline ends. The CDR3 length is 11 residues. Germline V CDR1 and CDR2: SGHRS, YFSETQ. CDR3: CASSSAREQFF. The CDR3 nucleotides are TGCGCCAGCAGCTCCGCTCGCGAGCAGTTCTTC.

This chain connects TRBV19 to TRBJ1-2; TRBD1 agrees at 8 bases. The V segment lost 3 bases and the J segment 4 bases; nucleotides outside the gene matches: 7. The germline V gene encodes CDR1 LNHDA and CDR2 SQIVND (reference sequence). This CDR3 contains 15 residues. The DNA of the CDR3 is TGTGCCAGTAGTATCTACAGGGGGAACAGCTATGGCTACACCTTC. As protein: CASSIYRGNSYGYTF.

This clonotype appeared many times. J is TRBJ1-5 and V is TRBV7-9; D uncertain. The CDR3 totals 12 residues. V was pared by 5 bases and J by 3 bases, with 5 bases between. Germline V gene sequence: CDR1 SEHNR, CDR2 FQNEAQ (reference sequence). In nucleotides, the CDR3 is TGTGCCAGCAGCCGTGACAATCAGCCCCAGCATTTT. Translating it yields CASSRDNQPQHF.

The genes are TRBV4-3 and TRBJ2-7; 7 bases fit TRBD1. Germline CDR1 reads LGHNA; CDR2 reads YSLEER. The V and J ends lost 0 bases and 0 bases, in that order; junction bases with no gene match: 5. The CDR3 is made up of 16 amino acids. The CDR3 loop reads CASSQDPTGSSYEQYF. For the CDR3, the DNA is TGCGCCAGCAGCCAAGACCCGACAGGGAGCTCCTACGAGCAGTACTTC.